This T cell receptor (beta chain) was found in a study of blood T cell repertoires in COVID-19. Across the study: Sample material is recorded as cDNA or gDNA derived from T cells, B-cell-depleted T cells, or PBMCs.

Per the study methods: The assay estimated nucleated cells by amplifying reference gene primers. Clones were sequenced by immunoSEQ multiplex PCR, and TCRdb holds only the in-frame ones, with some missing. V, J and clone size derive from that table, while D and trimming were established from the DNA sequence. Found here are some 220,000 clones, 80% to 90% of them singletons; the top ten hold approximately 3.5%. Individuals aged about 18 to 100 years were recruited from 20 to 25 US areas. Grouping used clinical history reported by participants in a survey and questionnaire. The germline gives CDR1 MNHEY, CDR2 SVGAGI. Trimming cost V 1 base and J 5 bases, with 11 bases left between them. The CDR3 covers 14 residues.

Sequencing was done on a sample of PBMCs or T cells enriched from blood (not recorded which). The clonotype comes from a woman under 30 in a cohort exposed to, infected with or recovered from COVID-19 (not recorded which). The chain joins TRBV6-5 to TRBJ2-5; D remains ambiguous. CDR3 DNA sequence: TGTGCCAGCAGTTACTTTCTAGGTCGGGAGACCCAGTACTTC. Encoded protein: CASSYFLGRETQYF.